The rows below give T cell receptor beta chains drawn from one sample of a study of T cells in Graves' hyperthyroidism and ophthalmopathy. In TCRdb, the multiplex PCR reads were re-called with MiXCR into one record per CDR3 protein. The table records 200,000 to 250,000 distinct CDR3 sequences, approximately 24% of them present only once. The source material was blood. All receptors come from a middle-aged woman with Graves' ophthalmopathy. Each CDR3 is given with its conserved first and last residue. D genes are given only for firm matches. Clone sizes are given selectively: once, few, many, or a class where the clone is expanded.

v_call	clone_size	j_call	d_call	cdr3_length	cdr3_aa	cdr3_nt
TRBV28	many	TRBJ2-7	TRBD2	17	CASSSVGLAGNSYEQYF	TGTGCCAGCAGTTCCGTCGGGCTAGCGGGTAACTCCTACGAGCAGTACTTC
TRBV13	-	TRBJ2-7	-	16	CASSPPLRRGPYEQYF	TGTGCCAGCAGCCCACCCTTGAGGAGGGGGCCCTACGAGCAGTACTTC
TRBV20-1	many	TRBJ2-5	-	12	CSARVGGETQYF	TGCAGTGCTAGAGTGGGGGGAGAGACCCAGTACTTC
TRBV28	-	TRBJ1-5	TRBD1	15	CASLVGQAGNQPQHF	TGTGCCAGCCTCGTTGGACAGGCGGGCAATCAGCCCCAGCATTTT
TRBV4-1	many	TRBJ2-7	TRBD1	16	CASSQDEYRGYYEQYF	TGCGCCAGCAGCCAAGATGAGTACAGGGGGTACTACGAGCAGTACTTC
TRBV7-9	many	TRBJ2-7	-	15	CASSLGVGSSYEQYF	TGTGCCAGCAGCTTGGGTGTCGGGAGCTCCTACGAGCAGTACTTC
TRBV5-1	-	TRBJ2-5	-	17	CASSWTPVGTLTGTQYF	TGCGCCAGCAGCTGGACTCCCGTAGGGACCCTCACAGGGACCCAGTACTTC
TRBV4-1	-	TRBJ2-2	-	17	CAGSQSTASLNTGELFF	TGCGCCGGCAGCCAATCGACGGCCTCCTTGAACACCGGGGAGCTGTTTTTT
TRBV7-6	few	TRBJ2-3	-	15	CASSHRLLSTDTQYF	TGTGCCAGCAGCCATAGACTACTTAGCACAGATACGCAGTATTTT
TRBV2	-	TRBJ1-1	-	13	CASGELENTEAFF	TGTGCCAGCGGGGAGCTGGAGAACACTGAAGCTTTCTTT
TRBV7-2	many	TRBJ2-7	TRBD2	14	CASSLLAGTYEQYF	TGTGCCAGCAGCTTACTAGCGGGAACGTACGAGCAGTACTTC
TRBV12-3/TRBV12-4	many	TRBJ2-7	TRBD1	14	CASSFNRGLGEQYF	TGTGCCAGCAGTTTCAACAGGGGGCTGGGCGAGCAGTACTTC
TRBV28	-	TRBJ1-3	-	14	CASSPLGGRNTIYF	TGTGCCAGCAGTCCTCTTGGAGGGCGAAACACCATATATTTT
TRBV5-1	many	TRBJ2-7	TRBD2	15	CASRPLTSGSYEQYF	TGCGCCAGCAGACCCCTTACTAGCGGGAGTTACGAGCAGTACTTC
TRBV30	many	TRBJ1-1	-	13	CAWRAGYDTEAFF	TGTGCCTGGAGGGCAGGGTACGACACTGAAGCTTTCTTT
TRBV5-1	many	TRBJ1-3	-	14	CASSPDGAGNTIYF	TGCGCCAGCAGCCCCGACGGAGCTGGAAACACCATATATTTT
TRBV29-1	many	TRBJ2-7	-	13	CSVSRGVSYEQYF	TGCAGCGTGAGCCGAGGGGTCTCCTACGAGCAGTACTTC
TRBV28	many	TRBJ1-2	-	12	CASSLGQGPYTF	TGTGCCAGCAGTTTAGGCCAGGGCCCCTACACCTTC
TRBV7-2	many	TRBJ2-7	-	17	CASSLVQIGRSSYEQYF	TGTGCCAGCAGCTTAGTGCAGATCGGTCGGAGCTCCTACGAGCAGTACTTC
TRBV2	many	TRBJ1-5	TRBD1	16	CASRRTGTGANQPQHF	TGTGCCAGCAGGCGTACCGGGACAGGGGCGAATCAGCCCCAGCATTTT
TRBV2	many	TRBJ2-7	-	11	CASSEVFEQYF	TGTGCCAGCAGTGAAGTCTTCGAGCAGTACTTC
TRBV20-1	many	TRBJ2-5	TRBD1	15	CSASPPGTGGETQYF	TGCAGTGCTAGTCCCCCGGGGACAGGGGGAGAGACCCAGTACTTC
TRBV18	many	TRBJ2-7	TRBD1	16	CASSPPVGTGLREQYF	TGTGCCAGCTCACCACCGGTGGGGACAGGGTTGAGGGAGCAGTACTTC
TRBV7-8	many	TRBJ2-5	TRBD2	16	CASTLRPGGRGETQYF	TGTGCCAGCACCCTACGCCCTGGCGGGAGGGGCGAGACCCAGTACTTC
TRBV2	many	TRBJ1-2	-	14	CASSDRKGRGGYTF	TGTGCCAGCAGTGATAGGAAGGGGAGGGGCGGCTACACCTTC
TRBV3-1	many	TRBJ1-2	-	14	CASTQGGRNYGYTF	TGTGCCAGCACCCAGGGAGGGAGGAATTATGGCTACACCTTC
TRBV6-5	many	TRBJ1-3	-	14	CASRTGGSGNTIYF	TGTGCCAGCAGAACGGGGGGCTCTGGAAACACCATATATTTT